The 22 T cell receptor beta chains in this list originate from one sample, sequenced in a study of tumor-infiltrating lymphocytes in primary liver carcinoma. Between roughly 20 and 30 mg of unsorted bulk tissue served as the source from which RNA and DNA were co-extracted. cDNA specific to TCR beta was made from about 550 ng of total RNA, with a constant-region primer employed for priming. What produced the TCR beta libraries was three nested multiplex PCR rounds using slightly modified ARM-PCR. A C-beta reverse primer was combined with TRBV1-TRBV30 forward primers in the first two PCR rounds, and each round had around 10 cycles. Each CDR3 protein gets one entry after TCRdb re-called the multiplex PCR reads with MiXCR. The table has 120,000 or so distinct CDR3 sequences, around two thirds seen once. The sample was liver tumor tissue from sampling region 1. Stated subset: tumor region T1, superior pole. The receptor source for this set is a woman in her sixties or seventies with primary liver carcinoma and hepatitis B virus infection.

Comments on this clonotype: Likely a read error: the CDR3 ends without its conserved phenylalanine or tryptophan. The chain combines TRBV6-1 with TRBJ1-6; possible D gene TRBD1, 6 bases. Per germline, CDR1 MNHNS and CDR2 SASEGT. This CDR3 is built from 16 residues. The CDR3 DNA is TGTGCAAGCAGACCCCGGACAGATTACTATAATTCACCCCTCCACTTG. Translation gives CASRPRTDYYNSPLHL.

This clonotype occurred once. This chain connects TRBV2 to TRBJ2-1; 12 bases agree with TRBD2. The length of the CDR3 is 14 residues. V was clipped by 6 bases and J by 12 bases; unmatched bases: 9. CDR1 and CDR2 from the germline V gene are SNHLY and FYNNEI. CDR3 DNA sequence: TGTGCCAGCAGCGTCGGACTAGCGGGGTCCTTGCAGTTCTTC. This translates into CASSVGLAGSLQFF.

With regard to this clonotype: The junction shows a germline mismatch at one end, possibly a read error. V gene TRBV11-2 combines with J gene TRBJ2-3, with D possibly matching TRBD1 (5 bases). Germline V gene lookup returns CDR1 SGHAT and CDR2 FQNNGV. The CDR3 covers 14 residues. The CDR3 reads CVSSYNLVTGTQYF. In DNA, the CDR3 is TGTGTCAGCAGCTACAACCTTGTCACAGGTACGCAGTATTTT.

Turning to this clonotype: The junction does not match germline at one end; this may be a read error. This chain uses TRBV5-1 with TRBJ1-1, with D tentatively TRBD1 (6 bases). Germline lookup yields CDR1 SGHRS and CDR2 YFSETQ. The CDR3 spans 15 residues. CDR3 in amino acids: CASSLQGSWNPEVFF. The CDR3 DNA follows: TGCGCCAGCAGCTTACAGGGTTCTTGGAACCCTGAAGTTTTCTTT. The full variable domain, in which reference TRBV5-1 and TRBJ1-1 provide the parts outside the CDR3, is KAGVTQTPRYLIKTRGQQVTLSCSPISGHRSVSWYQQTPGQGLQFLFEYFSETQRNKGNFPGRFSGRQFSNSRSEMNVSTLELGDSALYLCASSLQGSWNPEVFFGQGTRLTVV.

The genes are TRBV5-1 and TRBJ2-7; 7 bases agree with TRBD2. CDR1 and CDR2 (germline): SGHRS, YFSETQ. J was trimmed by 4 bases and V by 0 bases; bases with no gene match: 10. This CDR3 has 16 amino acids. This chain's CDR3 is CASSLDGTAGFYEQYF. In DNA form, the CDR3 reads TGCGCCAGCAGCTTGGACGGTACAGCGGGATTTTACGAGCAGTACTTC.

This clonotype was counted a few times. CDR3 DNA: TGCGCCAGCAGCTTGGAAGTTGGCGGGGAGCTGTTTTTT. It yields the protein CASSLEVGGELFF. This sequence joins TRBV5-1 and TRBJ2-2, with D unclear. V shed 0 bases and J shed 7 bases, with 7 bases lying between them. Germline-derived CDR1 and CDR2 are SGHRS and YFSETQ. The CDR3 is 13 residues long. The full variable domain, with the rest looked up from reference TRBV5-1 and TRBJ2-2, is KAGVTQTPRYLIKTRGQQVTLSCSPISGHRSVSWYQQTPGQGLQFLFEYFSETQRNKGNFPGRFSGRQFSNSRSEMNVSTLELGDSALYLCASSLEVGGELFFGEGSRLTVL.

This chain connects TRBV12-3 or TRBV12-4 to TRBJ2-5; TRBD2 matches at 16 bases. Trimming at V came to 8 bases and at J to 2 bases, leaving 14 bases not matched to a gene. The CDR3 loop spans 19 amino acids. The CDR3 DNA reads TGTGCCAGCTGTCCTACTACCGGGACTAGCGGGAGGGGGCAAGAGACCCAGTACTTC. Encoded protein: CASCPTTGTSGRGQETQYF.

This clonotype showed up just once. A much larger clone differs by one base, so this may be a read error. This chain links TRBV6-2 or TRBV6-3 with TRBJ2-1; D call uncertain. The CDR3 runs to 13 residues. Germline CDR1 and CDR2: MNHEY and SVGEGT. DNA of the CDR3: TGTGCCGGCAGTTACACGCTTAGGAATGAGCAGTTCTTC. It translates to CAGSYTLRNEQFF.

This clonotype was counted many times. The rearrangement links TRBV12-3 or TRBV12-4 to TRBJ2-7, with 8 bases fitting TRBD1. This CDR3 contains 15 residues. V gave up 6 bases and J gave up 5 bases; unmatched junction bases: 12. The CDR3 sequence: CASSLGTGRIHEQYF. Here the CDR3 DNA reads TGTGCCAGCAGCCTCGGGACAGGTAGAATCCACGAGCAGTACTTC.

Note on this clonotype: A clone one base away is much larger, so this may be a read error. The chain links TRBV5-4 to TRBJ2-3; D gene uncertain. CDR3 length: 13 residues. V was pared by 1 base and J by 6 bases, with 9 bases between. Germline V CDR1 and CDR2: SGHNT, YYREEE (reference sequence). Here the CDR3 reads CASSLRDMDTQYF. The CDR3 region has the DNA TGTGCCAGCAGCTTGAGGGATATGGATACGCAGTATTTT.

This clonotype was seen once. The chain combines TRBV9 with TRBJ1-6; the D is unclear. This CDR3 spans 14 amino acids. The germline V gene encodes CDR1 SGDLS and CDR2 YYNGEE. The V end was cut by 10 bases, the J end by 7 bases, with 18 bases between. The CDR3 nucleotides are TGTGCCTGTAGCGCTGGCGAAGGGAATTCACCCCTCCACTTT. Amino acids: CACSAGEGNSPLHF.

The chain has TRBV11-2 and TRBJ2-3; 8 nucleotides align to TRBD1. The J call may be mistaken, given a closer DNA end match to TRBJ1-5. Per germline, CDR1 SGHAT and CDR2 FQNNGV. The CDR3 totals 14 residues. Here the CDR3 reads CASSRQGADDTQHF. CDR3 bases: TGTGCCAGCAGCCGGCAGGGGGCAGATGATACGCAGCATTTT.

In the case of this clonotype: A read error may be the cause here, since a much bigger clone is one base away. The J gene is TRBJ1-5, the V gene TRBV6-1; TRBD1 is a possible D gene (6 bases). CDR3 size: 16 residues. Per germline, CDR1 MNHNS and CDR2 SASEGT. The CDR3 nucleotides are TGTACCAGCAGACACAGGGCTCAAAGGGCTGATCAGCCCCAGCATTTT. Encoded protein: CTSRHRAQRADQPQHF.

On this clonotype itself: Because the CDR3 is missing its conserved closing phenylalanine or tryptophan, this is likely a read error. This sequence joins TRBV12-3 or TRBV12-4 and TRBJ2-7, with 8 bases matching TRBD1. The CDR3 is 12 amino acids. For the CDR3, the DNA is TGTGCCAACAGTTGGACAGGGCGCGAGCAGTACTTA. Amino acid sequence: CANSWTGREQYL.

This clonotype was seen a few times. J is TRBJ2-7 and V is TRBV6-1, with D uncertain. With 5 bases removed from V and 10 bases from J, the gap between germline ends came to 18 bases. The CDR3 spans 13 residues. Germline loops: CDR1 MNHNS, CDR2 SASEGT. CDR3 loop: CASSQLAGTEQYF. As DNA, the CDR3 is TGTGCCAGCAGTCAGCTGGCTGGTACCGAACAGTACTTC.

Details on this clonotype: One base away lies a much larger clone, so this may be a sequencing read error. The rearrangement joins TRBV10-2 to TRBJ2-5; TRBD2 agrees at 8 bases. Germline CDR1 WSHSY, CDR2 SAAADI. This CDR3 has 14 amino acids. The CDR3 loop reads CACSTAGGGGTQYF. CDR3 nucleotide sequence: TGCGCCTGCAGTACGGCGGGAGGAGGGGGGACCCAGTACTTC.

CDR3 DNA: TGTGCCAGCAGGTGGATTAGCGGCCATACGCAGTATTTT. Translating it yields CASRWISGHTQYF. This rearrangement joins TRBV28 to TRBJ2-3, with D possibly matching TRBD2 (6 bases). Per the germline V gene, CDR1 is MDHEN and CDR2 is SYDVKM. The CDR3 has 13 amino acids. Trimming took 6 bases from V and 7 from J, leaving 14 bases between them.

The rearrangement joins TRBV7-8 to TRBJ2-3; TRBD2 aligns across 13 bases. The CDR3 extends over 16 amino acids. CDR1 SGHVS and CDR2 FQNEAQ come from the germline V gene. V gave up 6 bases and J gave up 6 bases; unmatched junction bases: 9. The CDR3: CASRGGLAGVTDTQYF. The CDR3, as DNA: TGTGCCAGCAGGGGAGGACTAGCGGGAGTCACTGATACGCAGTATTTT.

A note on this clonotype: The junction shows a germline mismatch at one end, possibly a read error. The V and J genes are TRBV11-2 and TRBJ2-3, with D perhaps matching TRBD2 (5 bases). The germline V gene encodes CDR1 SGHAT and CDR2 FQNNGV. The CDR3 totals 14 residues. The CDR3 is CARSLQRNTDTQYF. Here the CDR3 DNA reads TGTGCCAGAAGCTTACAGCGGAACACCGATACGCAGTATTTT.

As for this clonotype: A much more abundant neighbour one base away suggests this may be a read error. The chain has TRBV28 and TRBJ2-5; no definite D call. Trimming pared 7 bases from V and 1 base from J, leaving 10 bases between. The CDR3 extends over 13 amino acids. Germline V lookup: CDR1 MDHEN, CDR2 SYDVKM. CDR3 in amino acids: CASNLNTQETQYF. The CDR3 DNA reads as TGTGCCAGCAATCTGAACACCCAAGAGACCCAGTACTTC.

This clonotype was detected only a few times. The rearrangement links TRBV5-1 to TRBJ2-4; 12 bases agree with TRBD2. V trimming: 0 bases; J trimming: 1 base; junction bases outside the gene matches: 8. The CDR3 totals 19 residues. From germline, CDR1 is SGHRS and CDR2 YFSETQ. The CDR3 region has the DNA TGCGCCAGCAGCTTGGCCCTACTAGCGGGAGGCGGCGCCAAAAACATTCAGTACTTC. This codes for CASSLALLAGGGAKNIQYF.

In the case of this clonotype: Germline and junction disagree at one end, which may indicate a read error. The chain carries TRBV4-1 and TRBJ2-7; TRBD1 is a possible D gene (5 bases). CDR1 and CDR2 from the germline V gene are MGHRA and YSYEKL. This CDR3 has 15 amino acids. The CDR3 reads CDSCHPGEGVKEQYF. The CDR3 nucleotides are TGCGACAGCTGCCACCCTGGAGAAGGGGTGAAAGAGCAGTACTTC.